A single sample is the source of the 8 T cell receptor beta chains below, sequenced in a study of shared clonotypes between healthy human individuals. The table came from immunoSEQ multiplex PCR; TCRdb's copy has only in-frame clones and leaves some out. The sample lists about 1,900,000 clones, approximately 94% occurring once. CD45RO negativity and positive selection for CCR7 defined naive CD8 cells, a population that excluded terminally differentiated effector memory CD45RA+ cells. Source material: naive CD8+ T cells sorted from blood. All receptors come from a man between 18 and 29 years old in good health.

The genes are TRBV7-2 and TRBJ1-1; D is unclear. The CDR3 length is 14 residues. The V gene lost 1 base and the J gene lost 4 bases, with 10 bases spanning the gap. The germline gives CDR1 SGHTA, CDR2 FQGNSA. CDR3 loop: CASSLDIRGTEAFF. In DNA, the CDR3 is TGTGCCAGCAGCTTAGATATACGAGGCACTGAAGCTTTCTTT.

V gene TRBV29-1 combines with J gene TRBJ1-2; 8 nucleotides match TRBD1. Germline V gives CDR1 SQVTM, CDR2 ANQGSEA. This CDR3 region has 15 residues. J lost 1 base, V lost 7 bases, and 11 bases had no gene match. CDR3 nucleotide sequence: TGCAGCGACACGATTCTAGGACAGGGTAACTATGGCTACACCTTC. This encodes CSDTILGQGNYGYTF. The complete variable domain, with remaining parts taken from reference TRBV29-1 and TRBJ1-2, reads SAVISQKPSRDICQRGTSLTIQCQVDSQVTMMFWYRQQPGQSLTLIATANQGSEATYESGFVIDKFPISRPNLTFSTLTVSNMSPEDSSIYLCSDTILGQGNYGYTFGSGTRLTVV.

The chain uses TRBV28 and TRBJ1-2; 9 bases fit TRBD1. CDR1 is MDHEN, CDR2 SYDVKM, per germline. Losses at the gene ends were 5 bases for V and 4 bases for J; bases not matched to a gene: 8. The length of the CDR3 is 15 residues. The chain's CDR3 is CASSQTGTGFYGYTF. CDR3 bases: TGTGCCAGCAGTCAAACCGGGACAGGGTTCTATGGCTACACCTTC.

CDR3 sequence: CASSFQGEEQYF. Written as DNA, the CDR3 is TGTGCCAGCAGTTTCCAGGGAGAAGAGCAGTACTTC. This chain joins TRBV27 and TRBJ2-7; tentatively, D is TRBD1 or TRBD2 (5 bases each). Trimming stripped 3 bases from V and 7 bases from J, with 10 bases between. The CDR3 is 12 residues long. CDR1 and CDR2 (germline): MNHEY, SMNVEV (reference sequence).

The sample holds one count of this clone. The V call is TRBV13, the J call TRBJ2-1; either TRBD1 or TRBD2 may fit D (5 bases each). The germline CDR1 and CDR2 sequences are PRHDT and FYEKMQ (reference sequence). There are 15 residues in the CDR3. The V end was cut by 2 bases, the J end by 2 bases, with 10 bases between. This CDR3 reads CASSLRQTTYNEQFF. The CDR3 nucleotides read TGTGCCAGCAGCTTACGACAGACTACCTACAATGAGCAGTTCTTC.

The chain has TRBV10-3 and TRBJ2-5; unclear D gene. CDR1 and CDR2 from the germline V gene are ENHRY and SYGVKD. V gave up 0 bases and J gave up 2 bases, with 7 bases separating them. This CDR3 contains 14 residues. The CDR3 region is CAISESVRQETQYF. The CDR3, as DNA: TGTGCCATCAGTGAGTCGGTGAGACAAGAGACCCAGTACTTC.

This clone is a singleton in its sample. The sample carries other DNA sequences with the same CDR3. The chain uses TRBV4-1 and TRBJ2-7; TRBD2 matches at 9 bases. CDR3 length: 15 amino acids. J gave up 2 bases and V 1 base, and 3 bases lay outside the gene matches. Germline values: CDR1 MGHRA, CDR2 YSYEKL. CDR3 DNA sequence: TGCGCCAGCAGCCAAGTGGGCGGGGGGGCCTACGAGCAGTACTTC. It codes for CASSQVGGGAYEQYF.

J is TRBJ1-2 and V is TRBV28; the D is unclear. The V end was cut by 5 bases, the J end by 8 bases, with 12 bases between. The CDR3 runs to 12 residues. Germline V CDR1 and CDR2: MDHEN, SYDVKM. CDR3 in amino acids: CASSEYGNGYTF. The CDR3 DNA follows: TGTGCCAGCAGTGAATATGGGAACGGCTACACCTTC.